The sequence of this TCR beta chain was determined in a study of T cells after yellow fever vaccination. The V end lost 0 bases, the J end lost 8 bases, and 11 bases lay between the germline ends. Germline CDR1 is MNHEY and CDR2 is SVGAGI. The CDR3 extends over 14 amino acids. As concerns this clonotype: Its specificity is not known.

General study results and limits: Researchers cautioned that FACS-sorted repertoires could harbor abundant clonotypes contaminating from the bulk population. The CD4 and CD8 compartments had a small share of their clonotypes in common. A weaker secondary response peaked on day 5, the primary on day 15.

TCR cDNA, made by 5'RACE template switching, carried an added universal primer site and UMIs. Via MiXCR, TCRdb re-called the 5' RACE reads, giving one row per CDR3 protein. The data hold 320,000 or so distinct CDR3 sequences, with roughly 8.4% observed a single time. The gene calls are TRBV6-5 and TRBJ2-1, with a weak D call TRBD1 (5 bases). The specimen comprised PBMCs, sampled approximately 40 days after the first yellow fever vaccination. This clonotype was obtained from a man younger than 35 who received the YFV17D yellow fever vaccine. The CDR3 coding sequence is TGTGCCAGCAGTTACTCGACAGTGTGGGATGAGCAGTTCTTC. Translation gives CASSYSTVWDEQFF.